The 15 T cell receptor beta chains reported below all come from one sample, sequenced in a study of T cells in women clearing cervical HPV infection. Assay: immunoSEQ multiplex PCR; the TCRdb copy retains only in-frame clones and omits some. This table lists approximately 31,000 clones. Material for sequencing was blood buffy coat. These receptor sequences come from a woman between 18 and 70 years old with a cervical HPV16 infection that either progressed to CIN3+ or cleared (not recorded which).

As to this clone: The CDR3 end lies 3 residues beyond the end of the read and is filled in from the germline J gene. The chain recombines TRBV2 with TRBJ1-6, with D possibly being TRBD1 (6 bases). Germline CDR1 is SNHLY and CDR2 is FYNNEI. The CDR3 totals 13 residues. V shed 5 bases and J shed 7 bases, with 9 bases lying between them. CDR3 bases read: TGTGCCAGCAGTACTACAGGGAATTCACCC. This gives the protein CASSTTGNSP. Given in full, the CDR3 is CASSTTGNSPLHF.

About this clone: The CDR3 is cut off 3 residues early in the read; its end comes from the germline J gene. The chain carries TRBV7-2 and TRBJ1-1; 10 bases are a match to TRBD1. Germline CDR1 reads SGHTA; CDR2 reads FQGNSA. The trim removed 5 bases at V and 7 bases at J, leaving 10 bases unmatched. The CDR3 runs 15 residues. The CDR3 loop reads CASSDRTGGYGEAFF. CDR3 DNA, as far as it was read: TGTGCCAGCAGCGATCGGACAGGGGGGTACGGTGAA.

As for this clone: The observed sequence ends 3 residues before the CDR3 terminus, with the missing tail filled in from the germline J gene. The sample contains more than one DNA sequence encoding this CDR3. V gene TRBV7-9 combines with J gene TRBJ1-4; D is perhaps TRBD1 (5 bases). This CDR3 has 15 amino acids. Between the trimmed V and J ends, which lost 0 bases and 8 bases, there was a span of 13 bases. Germline V lookup: CDR1 SEHNR, CDR2 FQNEAQ (reference sequence). The sequenced part of the CDR3 DNA is TGTGCCAGCAGCTTAGCGGCAGGGATCTACGAAAAA. Translating it yields CASSLAAGIYEK. The complete CDR3 protein is CASSLAAGIYEKLFF.

Points on this clone: Read data end 3 residues before the CDR3 end; the end is taken from the germline J gene. The chain joins TRBV29-1 to TRBJ2-7; 10 positions agree with TRBD1. The germline V gene encodes CDR1 SQVTM and CDR2 ANQGSEA. J gave up 2 bases and V 3 bases, and 4 bases lay outside the gene matches. The CDR3 is made up of 14 amino acids. CDR3 sequence: CSVDSGQGTYEQYF. The covered CDR3 bases are TGCAGCGTTGACTCGGGACAGGGGACCTACGAG.

Points on this clone: Coverage ceases 3 residues before the CDR3 finishes, and the germline J gene fills in the end. The chain uses TRBV20-1 and TRBJ2-3; 9 bases line up with TRBD2. J gave up 5 bases and V 3 bases, and 9 bases lay outside the gene matches. This CDR3 comprises 15 residues. The germline V gene encodes CDR1 DFQATT and CDR2 SNEGSKA (reference sequence). Incomplete CDR3 DNA: TGCAGTGCTAGGCATCCTAGCGGGACAAAAGATACG. Encoded protein: CSARHPSGTKDT. The full CDR3 is CSARHPSGTKDTQYF.

Comments on this clone: The junction shows a germline mismatch at one end, possibly a read error. The read ends 3 residues early relative to the CDR3; the germline J gene fills the gap. The V gene is TRBV4-2, the J gene TRBJ2-2, with D possibly being TRBD2 (5 bases). Germline V gene data show CDR1 as LGHNA and CDR2 as YNFKEQ. The CDR3 runs 15 residues. The sequenced part of the CDR3 DNA is TGCGCCAGCAGCCAAGGGAACTACCGGAGGGGGGAG. Amino acid sequence: CASSQGNYRRGE. The CDR3 reads in full as CASSQGNYRRGELFF.

Details on this clone: The missing CDR3 end, 3 residues past where the read stops, is filled in from the germline J gene. The J gene is TRBJ1-2, the V gene TRBV7-8, with D uncertain. The CDR3 contains 13 residues. The germline V gene has CDR1 SGHVS and CDR2 FQNEAQ. Partial CDR3 DNA: TGTGCCAGCAGCTTAGATGAGGCACGCCGC. Its protein is CASSLDEARR. The entire CDR3 is CASSLDEARRYTF.

A remark on this clone: The read ends 3 residues early relative to the CDR3; the germline J gene fills the gap. The chain uses TRBV30 and TRBJ1-2; TRBD1 aligns across 10 bases. The junction had 11 bases not matched to a gene; V was cut back by 3 bases and J by 7 bases. This CDR3 is 15 amino acids long. Germline V lookup: CDR1 GTSNPN, CDR2 SVGIG (reference sequence). The CDR3 sequence: CAWRIKDRGWGGYTF. The covered CDR3 bases are TGTGCCTGGAGAATCAAGGACAGGGGGTGGGGTGGC.

On this clone: From the germline J gene comes the end of the CDR3, since the read stops 3 residues before it. The rearrangement links TRBV2 to TRBJ2-7; a possible D gene is TRBD1 (6 bases). The CDR3 has 14 amino acids. V shed 6 bases and J shed 0 bases, with 12 bases lying between them. CDR1 and CDR2 (germline): SNHLY, FYNNEI. This chain's CDR3 is CASRIQGLSYEQYF. The CDR3 bases that were read are TGTGCCAGCAGGATACAGGGCCTCTCCTACGAG.

Details on this clone: The DNA ends 3 residues before the CDR3 does, and the rest of the CDR3 is filled in from the germline J gene. The genes are TRBV5-1 and TRBJ2-5; 7 bases match TRBD1. Germline V gives CDR1 SGHRS, CDR2 YFSETQ. V lost 3 bases and J lost 2; bases outside the gene matches: 7. The CDR3 has 15 amino acids. CDR3 DNA (partial): TGCGCCAGCAGCTCCCAGGGACAGAAACAAGAGACC. Translation: CASSSQGQKQET. The whole CDR3 reads CASSSQGQKQETQYF.

Concerning this clone: Sequencing ends 3 residues short of the CDR3 end; the germline J gene provides the rest. The chain has TRBV28 and TRBJ2-7; D is unclear. The germline CDR1 and CDR2 sequences are MDHEN and SYDVKM. Between the trimmed V and J ends, which lost 6 bases and 4 bases, there was a span of 10 bases. This CDR3 comprises 12 residues. Incomplete CDR3 DNA: TGTGCCAGCAGCTTAAATCCATACGAG. Its translation: CASSLNPYE. The entire CDR3 sequence reads CASSLNPYEQYF.

Of note for this clone: The missing CDR3 end, 3 residues past where the read stops, is filled in from the germline J gene. The rearrangement uses TRBV2 and TRBJ1-5; TRBD1 aligns across 7 bases. The CDR3 consists of 14 residues. Germline lookup yields CDR1 SNHLY and CDR2 FYNNEI. V lost 4 bases to trimming and J lost 3 bases; unmatched junction nucleotides: 3. The CDR3 region is CASSGDSYNQPQHF. CDR3 DNA, as far as it was read: TGTGCCAGCAGTGGGGACAGCTACAATCAGCCC. Drawing the rest from reference TRBV2 and TRBJ1-5, the complete variable domain is EPEVTQTPSHQVTQMGQEVILRCVPISNHLYFYWYRQILGQKVEFLVSFYNNEISEKSEIFDDQFSVERPDGSNFTLKIRSTKLEDSAMYFCASSGDSYNQPQHFGDGTRLSIL.

On this clone: The read comes to an end 3 residues before the CDR3 does, leaving the germline J gene to fill in the end. The V and J genes are TRBV2 and TRBJ1-1; D is perhaps TRBD1 (5 bases). The CDR3 loop spans 13 amino acids. Germline loops: CDR1 SNHLY, CDR2 FYNNEI. Trimming cost V 5 bases and J 5 bases, with 12 bases left between them. CDR3 DNA (partial): TGTGCCAGCAGTAACGAGGGGCAAACTGAA. This sequence encodes CASSNEGQTE. From start to end, the CDR3 is CASSNEGQTEAFF.

Concerning this clone itself: The CDR3 extends 3 residues past the end of the read, so its final part is completed from the germline J gene. This chain connects TRBV12-3 or TRBV12-4 to TRBJ1-1; no firm D call. The CDR3 is 15 residues long. Trimming left V 1 base short and J 6 bases short, with 15 bases between. The CDR3 sequence is CASSLVGLVVAEAFF. The CDR3 DNA, read in part, is TGTGCCAGCAGTTTAGTCGGGTTGGTTGTGGCTGAA.

As to this clone: The read finishes 3 residues shy of the CDR3 end, and the germline J gene is used to complete it. The chain couples TRBV7-1 to TRBJ2-5, with 8 bases that match TRBD2. TRBV7-1 carries the ORF label, with uncertain function. The CDR3 sequence is 20 residues long. The J segment lost 5 bases and the V segment lost 3 bases, leaving 23 bases of the junction unmatched. CDR3 residues: CASSSTSRVDPGGGFETQYF. Partial CDR3 DNA: TGTGCCAGCAGCTCTACTTCCCGGGTCGACCCGGGCGGGGGGTTCGAGACC.